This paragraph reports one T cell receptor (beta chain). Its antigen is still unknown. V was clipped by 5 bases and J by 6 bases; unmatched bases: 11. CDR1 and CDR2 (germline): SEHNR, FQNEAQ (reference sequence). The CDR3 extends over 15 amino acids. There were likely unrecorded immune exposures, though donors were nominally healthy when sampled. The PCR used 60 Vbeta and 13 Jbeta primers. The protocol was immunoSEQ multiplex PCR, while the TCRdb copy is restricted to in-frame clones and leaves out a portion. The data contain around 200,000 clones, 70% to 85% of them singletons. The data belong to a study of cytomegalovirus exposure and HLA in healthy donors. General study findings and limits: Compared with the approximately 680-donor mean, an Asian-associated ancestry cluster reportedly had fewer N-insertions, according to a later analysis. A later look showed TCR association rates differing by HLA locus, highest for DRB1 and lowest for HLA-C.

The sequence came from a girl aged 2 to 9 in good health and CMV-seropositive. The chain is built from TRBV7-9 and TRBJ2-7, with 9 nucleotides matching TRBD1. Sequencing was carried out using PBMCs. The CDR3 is CASSRSGTGRGEQYF. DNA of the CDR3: TGTGCCAGCAGCCGCTCCGGGACAGGGCGGGGCGAGCAGTACTTC.